Listed here is a single T cell receptor (beta chain). The antigen it recognizes is unknown. There are no base qualities to consult, and no much larger clone falls within one base. This record comes from a study of shared clonotypes between healthy human individuals (dated by TCRdb to 2018 to 2020). In terms of the full investigation: The cohort comprised a couple of women and a few men aged 18 to 49 years. Per donor, three plates each were used for CD4 naive and CD4 memory, two for CD8 naive, and one for CD8 memory. The study deeply sequenced blood TCR repertoires of five healthy adults to estimate repertoire size and the extent of clonotype sharing between individuals. To increase sequencing depth and limit assay-specific biases, different laboratories used diverse techniques to prepare libraries and sequence TCR repertoires. Per donor, leukapheresis produced somewhere between about 0.9 and 9.5 billion PBMCs. The full study reports these points: Sharing across a few donors was observed for 4.5% to 6.5% of naive CD4, under 4% of naive CD8, roughly 2.3% of memory CD4, and roughly 0.4% of memory CD8 clonotypes. Because the study included a small number of donors, the genetic and exposure-history diversity represented was limited. Naive subsets generally had larger estimated clonotype richness than memory subsets did. Sampling was restricted to blood, and TCR repertoires in tissue are likely to differ from TCR repertoires in blood. Even with the large sequencing depth, rarefaction of the sorted-subset datasets indicated that sequencing was incomplete. Pairwise subsampling led to the expectation that sequencing depth would affect the degree of clonotype sharing among donors. Compared with non-shared clonotypes, the clonotypes found in all four sorted-subset donors had higher generation probabilities.

The CDR3 measures 14 amino acids from cysteine to phenylalanine. Only the CDR3 DNA is retained, 42 bases long and in frame from the first base. CDR1 and CDR2 are read off the germline V gene as SQVTM and ANQGSEA. Germline trimming amounts to 4 bases on V and 6 bases on J, with 4 as the count of junction bases outside the gene matches. Donors were healthy HIV-negative adults with no recently reported acute infections or vaccinations. Every donor was a Caucasian adult residing in Nashville, Tennessee, USA. CD4+ T cells were enriched by magnetic negative selection, after which naive cells were positively selected on CD45RA and the negative fraction was taken as the memory subset. Blood was collected by leukapheresis, and PBMCs were isolated by Ficoll-Histopaque density gradient centrifugation and then cryopreserved in liquid nitrogen vapor phase. Analytical flow cytometry was used to check the purity and quantity of every magnetically sorted T cell population. Genomic DNA was isolated from every sorted fraction and measured by UV absorbance on a Nanodrop 2000c.

Using the deep immunoSEQ assay, multiplex PCR amplified TCR CDR3 regions from genomic DNA. For each cell subset, the extracted genomic DNA was distributed evenly across all wells of several immunoSEQ 96-well plates, and each plate served as one replicate. For sorted subsets, about 200 ng genomic DNA, equal to about 30,000 T cell genomes, was loaded into each replicate PCR. Purified libraries were quantified with a Qubit 3.0 fluorometer, sized on a Bioanalyzer 2100, and re-quantified with the KAPA Library Quantification kit. Each immunoSEQ 96-well plate was sequenced on its own single-read 150-cycle Illumina NextSeq 550 flow cell. The original methods were these. The immunoSEQ output contained only junctional sequences without quality scores, so filtering could not match that applied to full-length reads. Sequences were annotated with PyIR, a Python wrapper for IgBLAST v1.9, and V/J genes and CDR3 were assigned using IMGT germline references. Reads with weak V/J assignments (E-value above 1e-6), missing CDR3, stop codons, out-of-frame junctions, or ambiguous translated residues were removed. V3J clonotypes were defined by identical inferred V gene, J gene, and CDR3 amino acid sequence. Percentage overlap between repertoires was computed as shared unique clonotypes divided by the size of the smaller repertoire. Repertoire richness was assessed with RTK rarefaction, the Chao1 estimator, and Recon v2.1 estimates of unobserved clonotypes. For all TCRbeta clonotypes obtained by the gDNA method from a few donors, generation probabilities were computed with OLGA. TCRdb took over this immuneACCESS table, retaining in-frame rearrangements with V and J assigned. Such tables are incomplete; in checked studies, under half of the missing clones stem from an unresolved V gene, and the remainder is unexplained. The DNA gave D and trimming, while V, J and clone size come from that table. The sample yields some 2.3 million clones; more than 85% were counted once. The ten largest clonotypes hold about 0.39% of the sample.

This clonotype was sampled from a man aged 18 to 29 in good health. Some clones in this sample may be carry-over from other donors' samples. This chain joins TRBV29-1 to TRBJ1-4; TRBD1 lines up with 11 middle nucleotides. The sequenced material came from naive CD4+ T cells from PBMCs. Sample cell subset or site, as interpreted from the label and publication: CD45RA+ positively selected. The DNA sequence reads TGCAGCGTTGCGGGACAGGGGGTATATGAAAAACTGTTTTTT. The encoded protein is CSVAGQGVYEKLFF.